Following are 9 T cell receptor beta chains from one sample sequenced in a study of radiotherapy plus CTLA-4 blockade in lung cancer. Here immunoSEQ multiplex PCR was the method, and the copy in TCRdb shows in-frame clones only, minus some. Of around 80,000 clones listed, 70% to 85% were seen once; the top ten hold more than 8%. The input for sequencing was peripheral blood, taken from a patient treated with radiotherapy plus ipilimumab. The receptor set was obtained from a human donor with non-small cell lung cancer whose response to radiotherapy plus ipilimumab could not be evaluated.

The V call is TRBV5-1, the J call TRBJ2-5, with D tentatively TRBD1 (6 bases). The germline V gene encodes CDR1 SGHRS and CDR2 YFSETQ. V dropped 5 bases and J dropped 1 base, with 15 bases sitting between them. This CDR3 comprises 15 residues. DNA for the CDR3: TGCGCCAGCAGTCCGACAGGAGTTCCCCAAGAGACCCAGTACTTC. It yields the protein CASSPTGVPQETQYF. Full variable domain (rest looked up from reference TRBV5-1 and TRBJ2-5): KAGVTQTPRYLIKTRGQQVTLSCSPISGHRSVSWYQQTPGQGLQFLFEYFSETQRNKGNFPGRFSGRQFSNSRSEMNVSTLELGDSALYLCASSPTGVPQETQYFGPGTRLLVL.

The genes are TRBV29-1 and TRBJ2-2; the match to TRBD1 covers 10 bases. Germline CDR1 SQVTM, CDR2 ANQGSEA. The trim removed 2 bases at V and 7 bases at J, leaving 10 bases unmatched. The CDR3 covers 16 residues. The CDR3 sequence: CSVERWDRGMGGELFF. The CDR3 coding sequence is TGCAGCGTTGAACGATGGGACAGGGGAATGGGCGGGGAGCTGTTTTTT.

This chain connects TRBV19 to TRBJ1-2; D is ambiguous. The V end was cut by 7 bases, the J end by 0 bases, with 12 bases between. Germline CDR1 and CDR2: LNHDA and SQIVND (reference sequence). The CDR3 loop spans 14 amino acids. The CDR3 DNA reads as TGTGCCAGTAACGGCAGGCTTCCTAACTATGGCTACACCTTC. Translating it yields CASNGRLPNYGYTF.

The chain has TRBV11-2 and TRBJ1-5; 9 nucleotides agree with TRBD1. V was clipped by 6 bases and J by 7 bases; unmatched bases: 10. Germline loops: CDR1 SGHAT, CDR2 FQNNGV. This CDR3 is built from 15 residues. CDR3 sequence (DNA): TGTGCCAGCAGTCGAACCGGGACAGGGATGCAGCCCCAGCATTTT. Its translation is CASSRTGTGMQPQHF.

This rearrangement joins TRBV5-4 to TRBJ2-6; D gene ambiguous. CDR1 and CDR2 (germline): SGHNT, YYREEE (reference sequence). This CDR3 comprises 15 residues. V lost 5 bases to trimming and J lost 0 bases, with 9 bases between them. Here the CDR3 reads CASSEESSGANVLTF. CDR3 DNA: TGTGCCAGCAGTGAAGAGAGCTCTGGGGCCAACGTCCTGACTTTC. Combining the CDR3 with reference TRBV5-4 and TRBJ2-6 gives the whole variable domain ETGVTQSPTHLIKTRGQQVTLRCSSQSGHNTVSWYQQALGQGPQFIFQYYREEENGRGNFPPRFSGLQFPNYSSELNVNALELDDSALYLCASSEESSGANVLTFGAGSRLTVL.

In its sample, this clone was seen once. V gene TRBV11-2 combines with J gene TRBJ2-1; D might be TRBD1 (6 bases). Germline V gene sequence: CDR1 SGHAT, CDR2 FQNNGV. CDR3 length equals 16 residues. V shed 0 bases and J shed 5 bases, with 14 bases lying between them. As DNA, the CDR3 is TGTGCCAGCAGCTTAGAGCGTACGGACAGTCACAATGAGCAGTTCTTC. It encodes CASSLERTDSHNEQFF.

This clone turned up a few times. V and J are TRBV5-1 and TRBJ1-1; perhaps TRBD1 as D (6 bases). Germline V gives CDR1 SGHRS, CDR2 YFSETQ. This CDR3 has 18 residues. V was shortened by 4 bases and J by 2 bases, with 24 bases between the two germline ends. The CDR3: CASSPLPLGATGNTEAFF. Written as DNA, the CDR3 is TGCGCCAGCAGCCCTCTACCGTTGGGGGCGACGGGCAACACTGAAGCTTTCTTT.

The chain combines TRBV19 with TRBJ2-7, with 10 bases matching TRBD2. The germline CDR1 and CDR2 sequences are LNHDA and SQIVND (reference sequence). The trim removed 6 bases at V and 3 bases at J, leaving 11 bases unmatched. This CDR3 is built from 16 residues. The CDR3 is CASSLAPSGGDYEQYF. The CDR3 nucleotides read TGTGCCAGTAGCCTCGCCCCTAGCGGGGGTGACTACGAGCAGTACTTC.

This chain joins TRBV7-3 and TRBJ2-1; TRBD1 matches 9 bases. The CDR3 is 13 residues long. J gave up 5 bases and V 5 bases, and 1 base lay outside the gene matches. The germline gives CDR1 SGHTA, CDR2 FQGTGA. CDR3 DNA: TGTGCCAGCAGCCGACAGGGGGACAATGAGCAGTTCTTC. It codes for CASSRQGDNEQFF.